Following are 10 T cell receptor beta chains from one sample sequenced in a study of blood T cell repertoires in COVID-19 (dated by TCRdb to 2019 to 2021). The receptor library was made with the immunoSEQ multiplex PCR assay. Here the immuneACCESS table is served through TCRdb, limited to in-frame sequences with V and J called. Missing clones are a known gap in these copies; in checked studies unresolved V genes cover under half, and the rest lacks a known reason. The sample profile shows 110,000 or so clones; roughly 90% of them were found once. 7.7% of the sample belongs to the ten largest clones. Sequencing used peripheral blood. Receptors were obtained from a human donor in a cohort sampled during active COVID-19.

The chain uses TRBV5-4 and TRBJ1-4; 8 bases line up with TRBD1. After removal of 3 bases from V and 8 bases from J, the junction contained 9 bases not matched to a gene. Germline V gene sequence: CDR1 SGHNT, CDR2 YYREEE (reference sequence). CDR3 length: 15 residues. CDR3: CASSSRGQGGEKLFF. CDR3 nucleotide sequence: TGTGCCAGCAGCTCCCGCGGACAGGGTGGGGAAAAACTGTTTTTT.

The genes are TRBV29-1 and TRBJ2-2, with 13 positions matching TRBD2. Germline assignment: CDR1 SQVTM and CDR2 ANQGSEA. This CDR3 region has 15 residues. After removal of 6 bases from V and 7 bases from J, the junction contained 8 bases not matched to a gene. The CDR3, as DNA: TGCAGCGTCAAGACTAGCGGGGGGCCCGACGGGGAGCTGTTTTTT. Encoded protein: CSVKTSGGPDGELFF.

This clone was picked up one time. The gene calls are TRBV2 and TRBJ1-3; weak D call: TRBD1 (5 bases). Trimming stripped 7 bases from V and 0 bases from J, with 13 bases between. The CDR3 covers 15 residues. The V gene's germline CDR1 is SNHLY and CDR2 FYNNEI. CDR3 sequence reads: CASTTASSSGNTIYF. CDR3 in DNA: TGTGCCAGCACGACAGCGTCGAGCTCTGGAAACACCATATATTTT.

This clone was found a few times. This chain uses TRBV4-1 with TRBJ2-7; 11 positions agree with TRBD2. V was clipped by 4 bases and J by 2 bases; unmatched bases: 4. CDR3 size: 15 residues. Germline CDR1 is MGHRA and CDR2 is YSYEKL. The CDR3 region is CASSLSGRAAYEQYF. Written as DNA, the CDR3 is TGCGCCAGCAGCCTTAGCGGGAGGGCCGCCTACGAGCAGTACTTC.

Of note for this clone: An end of the junction differs from the germline gene, which may be a read error. The chain couples TRBV2 to TRBJ2-4; 7 bases match TRBD1. The germline V gene has CDR1 SNHLY and CDR2 FYNNEI. The CDR3 runs to 11 residues. The CDR3 DNA reads as TGTGCCAGCACCCAACGACAGGGTTACTCCTTC. Residues: CASTQRQGYSF.

This rearrangement joins TRBV11-3 to TRBJ2-1; D is possibly TRBD2 (6 bases). Deletions cut 4 bases from V and 14 bases from J, with 12 bases between. Germline CDR1 is SGHNT and CDR2 is YENEEA. This CDR3 has 11 amino acids. CDR3 amino acids: CASSSQGEEFF. The CDR3 DNA reads TGTGCCAGCAGCTCCCAAGGGGAGGAGTTCTTC.

In its sample, this clone was seen once. The genes are TRBV6-5 and TRBJ1-3; TRBD1 aligns across 8 bases. The CDR3 runs to 16 residues. The germline CDR1 and CDR2 sequences are MNHEY and SVGAGI. J lost 0 bases, V lost 0 bases, and 1 base had no gene match. DNA for the CDR3: TGTGCCAGCAGTTACTCCCAGGGGGCCTCTGGAAACACCATATATTTT. The encoded protein is CASSYSQGASGNTIYF.

This clone was detected only once. The chain has TRBV18 and TRBJ1-3; TRBD1 aligns across 7 bases. Germline CDR1 is KGHSH and CDR2 is LQKENI. This CDR3 has 16 residues. Germline trimming cut 2 bases from V and 0 bases from J; bases unmatched to any gene: 4. DNA of the CDR3: TGTGCCAGCTCACCAGAGACAGGGTTCTCTGGAAACACCATATATTTT. Its protein is CASSPETGFSGNTIYF.

The J gene is TRBJ1-1, the V gene TRBV12-3 or TRBV12-4; 9 bases align to TRBD1. The CDR3 contains 13 residues. V trimming: 10 bases; J trimming: 3 bases; junction bases outside the gene matches: 6. CDR3 coding DNA: TGTGCCACCCAGACAGGGGGGGACACTGAAGCTTTCTTT. Protein product: CATQTGGDTEAFF.

The chain has TRBV6-4 and TRBJ1-5; TRBD1 agrees at 7 bases. CDR1 is MRHNA, CDR2 SNTAGT, per germline. Trimming took 3 bases from V and 5 from J; bases not matched to a gene: 4. The CDR3 consists of 14 residues. Here the CDR3 reads CASSETGLDQPQHF. In DNA, the CDR3 is TGTGCCAGCAGTGAGACAGGGCTTGATCAGCCCCAGCATTTT.